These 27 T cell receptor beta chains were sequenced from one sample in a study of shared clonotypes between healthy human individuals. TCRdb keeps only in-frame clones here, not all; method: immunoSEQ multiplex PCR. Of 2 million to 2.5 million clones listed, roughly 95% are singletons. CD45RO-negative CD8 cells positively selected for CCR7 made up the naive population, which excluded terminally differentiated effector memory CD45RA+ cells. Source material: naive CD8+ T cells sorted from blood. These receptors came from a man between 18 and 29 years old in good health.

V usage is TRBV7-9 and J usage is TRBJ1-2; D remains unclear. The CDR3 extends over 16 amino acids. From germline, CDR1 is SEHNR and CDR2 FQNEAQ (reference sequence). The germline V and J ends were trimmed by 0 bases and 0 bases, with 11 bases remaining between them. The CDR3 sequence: CASSLAVGGSNYGYTF. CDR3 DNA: TGTGCCAGCAGCTTAGCGGTCGGAGGATCTAACTATGGCTACACCTTC. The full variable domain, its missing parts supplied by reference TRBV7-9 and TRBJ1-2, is DTGVSQNPRHKITKRGQNVTFRCDPISEHNRLYWYRQTLGQGPEFLTYFQNEAQLEKSRLLSDRFSAERPKGSFSTLEIQRTEQGDSAMYLCASSLAVGGSNYGYTFGSGTRLTVV.

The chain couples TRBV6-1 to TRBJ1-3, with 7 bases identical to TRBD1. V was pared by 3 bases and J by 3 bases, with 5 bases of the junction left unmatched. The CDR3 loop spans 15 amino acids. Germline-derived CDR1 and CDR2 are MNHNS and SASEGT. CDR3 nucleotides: TGTGCCAGCAGTGACGGAGGGGGCGATGGAAACACCATATATTTT. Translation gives CASSDGGGDGNTIYF.

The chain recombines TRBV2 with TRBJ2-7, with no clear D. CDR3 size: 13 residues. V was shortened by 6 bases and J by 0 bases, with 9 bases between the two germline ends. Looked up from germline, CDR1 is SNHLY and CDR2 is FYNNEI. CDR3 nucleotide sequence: TGTGCCAGCAGGTTCGAGAACTCCTACGAGCAGTACTTC. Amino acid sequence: CASRFENSYEQYF.

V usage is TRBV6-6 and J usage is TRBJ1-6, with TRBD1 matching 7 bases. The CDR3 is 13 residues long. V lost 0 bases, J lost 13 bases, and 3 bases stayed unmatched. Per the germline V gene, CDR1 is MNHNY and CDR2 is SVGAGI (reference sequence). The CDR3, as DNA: TGTGCCAGCAGTTACTCCGGACAGGAGCCCCTCCACTTT. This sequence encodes CASSYSGQEPLHF.

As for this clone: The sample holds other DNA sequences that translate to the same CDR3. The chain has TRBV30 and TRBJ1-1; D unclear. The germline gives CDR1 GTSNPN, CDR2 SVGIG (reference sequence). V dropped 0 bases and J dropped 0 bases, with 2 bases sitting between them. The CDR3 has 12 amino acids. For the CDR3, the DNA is TGTGCCTGGAGTGTCATGAACACTGAAGCTTTCTTT. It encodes CAWSVMNTEAFF.

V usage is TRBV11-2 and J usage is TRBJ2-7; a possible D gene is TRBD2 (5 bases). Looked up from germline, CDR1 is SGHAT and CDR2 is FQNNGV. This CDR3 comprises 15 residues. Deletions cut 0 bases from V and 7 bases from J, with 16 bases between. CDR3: CASSLELRLWREQYF. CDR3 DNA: TGTGCCAGCAGCTTAGAGTTGCGACTCTGGAGGGAGCAGTACTTC.

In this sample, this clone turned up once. The CDR3 is CASSPAGLATNEQFF. The CDR3 bases are TGTGCCAGCAGCCCGGCGGGGCTAGCTACAAATGAGCAGTTCTTC. The chain combines TRBV7-9 with TRBJ2-1; a possible D gene is TRBD2 (6 bases). Trimming removed 5 bases from V and 7 bases from J, with 18 bases in between. Germline V CDR1 and CDR2: SEHNR, FQNEAQ (reference sequence). The CDR3 has 15 amino acids.

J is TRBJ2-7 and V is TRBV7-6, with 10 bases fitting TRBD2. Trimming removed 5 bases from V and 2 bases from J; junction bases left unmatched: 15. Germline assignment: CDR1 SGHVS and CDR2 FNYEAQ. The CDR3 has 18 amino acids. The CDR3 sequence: CASSPLSASGSVPYEQYF. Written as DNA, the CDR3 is TGTGCCAGCAGCCCCCTATCGGCTAGCGGGAGTGTCCCCTACGAGCAGTACTTC.

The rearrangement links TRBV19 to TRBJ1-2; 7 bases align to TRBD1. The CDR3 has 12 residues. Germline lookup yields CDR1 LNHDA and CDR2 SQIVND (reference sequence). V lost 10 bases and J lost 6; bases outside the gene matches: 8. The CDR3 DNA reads TGTGCCATCAAACAGGGGATCGATGGCTACACCTTC. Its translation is CAIKQGIDGYTF. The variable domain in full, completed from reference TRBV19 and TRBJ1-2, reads DGGITQSPKYLFRKEGQNVTLSCEQNLNHDAMYWYRQDPGQGLRLIYYSQIVNDFQKGDIAEGYSVSREKKESFPLTVTSAQKNPTAFYLCAIKQGIDGYTFGSGTRLTVV.

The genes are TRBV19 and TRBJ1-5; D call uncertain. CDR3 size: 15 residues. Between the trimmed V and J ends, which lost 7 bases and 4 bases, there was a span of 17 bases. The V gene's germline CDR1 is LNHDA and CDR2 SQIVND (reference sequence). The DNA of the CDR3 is TGTGCCAGTACCTCAGCCCCCGGAGGAAATCAGCCCCAGCATTTT. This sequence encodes CASTSAPGGNQPQHF.

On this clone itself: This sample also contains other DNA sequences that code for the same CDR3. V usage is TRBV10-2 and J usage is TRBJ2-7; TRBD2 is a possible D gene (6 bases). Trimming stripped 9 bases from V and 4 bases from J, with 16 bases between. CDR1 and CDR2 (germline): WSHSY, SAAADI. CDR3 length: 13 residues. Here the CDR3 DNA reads TGCGCCAGTTCGGAGGGGCTTGGTTACGAGCAGTACTTC. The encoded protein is CASSEGLGYEQYF.

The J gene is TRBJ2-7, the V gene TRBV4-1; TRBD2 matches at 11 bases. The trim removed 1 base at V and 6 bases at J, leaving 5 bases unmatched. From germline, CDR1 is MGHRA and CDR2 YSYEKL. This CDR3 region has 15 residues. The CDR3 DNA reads TGCGCCAGCAGCCAAGTAGCGGGAGGGCCTGGCGAGCAGTACTTC. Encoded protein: CASSQVAGGPGEQYF.

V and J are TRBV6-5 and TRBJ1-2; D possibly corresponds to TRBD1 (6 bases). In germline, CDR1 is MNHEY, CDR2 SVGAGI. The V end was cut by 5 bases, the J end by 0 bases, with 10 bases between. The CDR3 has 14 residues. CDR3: CASSNGQTNYGYTF. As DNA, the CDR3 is TGTGCCAGCAGTAATGGACAGACTAACTATGGCTACACCTTC.

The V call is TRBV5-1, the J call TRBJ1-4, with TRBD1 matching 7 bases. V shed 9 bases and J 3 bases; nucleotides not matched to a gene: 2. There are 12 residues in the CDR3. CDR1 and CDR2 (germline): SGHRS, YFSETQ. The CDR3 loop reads CANQGANEKLFF. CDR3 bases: TGCGCCAACCAGGGGGCTAATGAAAAACTGTTTTTT.

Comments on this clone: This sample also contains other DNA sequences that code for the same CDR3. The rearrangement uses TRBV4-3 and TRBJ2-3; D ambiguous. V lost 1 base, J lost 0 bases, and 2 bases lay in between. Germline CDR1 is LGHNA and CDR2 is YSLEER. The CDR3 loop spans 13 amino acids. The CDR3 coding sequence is TGCGCCAGCAGCCAAGGTAGCACAGATACGCAGTATTTT. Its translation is CASSQGSTDTQYF.

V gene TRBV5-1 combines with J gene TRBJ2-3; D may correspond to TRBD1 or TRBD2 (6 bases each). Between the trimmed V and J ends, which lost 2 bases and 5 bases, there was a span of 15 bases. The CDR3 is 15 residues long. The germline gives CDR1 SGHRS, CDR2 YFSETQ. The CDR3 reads CASSFEGGLVDTQYF. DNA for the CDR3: TGCGCCAGCAGCTTTGAGGGGGGCTTGGTAGATACGCAGTATTTT.

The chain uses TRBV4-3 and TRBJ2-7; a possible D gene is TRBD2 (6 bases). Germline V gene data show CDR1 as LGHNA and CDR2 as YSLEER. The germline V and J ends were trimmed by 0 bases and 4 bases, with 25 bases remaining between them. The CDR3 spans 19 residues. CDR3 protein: CASSQDLPFATGAEYEQYF. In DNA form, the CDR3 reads TGCGCCAGCAGCCAAGATCTCCCGTTCGCGACGGGAGCGGAGTACGAGCAGTACTTC.

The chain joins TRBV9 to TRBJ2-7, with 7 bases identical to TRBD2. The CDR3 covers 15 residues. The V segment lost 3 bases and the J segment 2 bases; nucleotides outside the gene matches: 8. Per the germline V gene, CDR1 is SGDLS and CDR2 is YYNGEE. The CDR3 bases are TGTGCCAGCAGCGGGTCGGGAGGCCCCACCTACGAGCAGTACTTC. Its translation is CASSGSGGPTYEQYF.

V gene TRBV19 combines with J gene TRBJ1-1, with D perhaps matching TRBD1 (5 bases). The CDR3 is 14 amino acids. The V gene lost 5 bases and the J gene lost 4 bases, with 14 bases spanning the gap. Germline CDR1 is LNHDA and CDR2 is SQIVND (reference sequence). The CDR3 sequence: CASSAYGGGTEAFF. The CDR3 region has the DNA TGTGCCAGTAGTGCATATGGGGGGGGCACTGAAGCTTTCTTT.

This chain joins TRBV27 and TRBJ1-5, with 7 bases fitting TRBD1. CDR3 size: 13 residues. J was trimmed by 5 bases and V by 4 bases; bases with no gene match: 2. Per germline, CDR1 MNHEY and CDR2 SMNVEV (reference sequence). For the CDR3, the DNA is TGTGCCAGCAGTTACGGGACAGATCAGCCCCAGCATTTT. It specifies CASSYGTDQPQHF.

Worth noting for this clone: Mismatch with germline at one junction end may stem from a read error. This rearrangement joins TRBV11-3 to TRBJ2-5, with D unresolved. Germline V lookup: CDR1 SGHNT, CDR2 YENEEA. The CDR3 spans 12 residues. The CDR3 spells CASRTYQEAQYF. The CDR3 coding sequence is TGTGCCAGCAGGACGTACCAAGAGGCCCAGTACTTC.

The CDR3 bases are TGTGCCAGCAGCGAAGACAGGGGCACTGAAGCTTTCTTT. Amino acid sequence: CASSEDRGTEAFF. The chain couples TRBV9 to TRBJ1-1, with 8 bases aligning to TRBD1. The CDR3 is made up of 13 amino acids. Germline V gene lookup returns CDR1 SGDLS and CDR2 YYNGEE. J gave up 4 bases and V 3 bases, and 2 bases lay outside the gene matches.

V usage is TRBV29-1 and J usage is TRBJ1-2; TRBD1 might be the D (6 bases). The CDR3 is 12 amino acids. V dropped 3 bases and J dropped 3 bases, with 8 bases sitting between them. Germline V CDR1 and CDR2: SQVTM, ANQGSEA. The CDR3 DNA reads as TGCAGCGTTGAGTGGACAGACTATGGCTACACCTTC. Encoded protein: CSVEWTDYGYTF.

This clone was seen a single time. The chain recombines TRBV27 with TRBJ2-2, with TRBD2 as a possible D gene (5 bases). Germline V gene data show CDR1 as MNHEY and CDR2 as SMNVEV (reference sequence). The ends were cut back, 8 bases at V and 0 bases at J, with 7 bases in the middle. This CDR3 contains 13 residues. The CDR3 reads CASGRPNTGELFF. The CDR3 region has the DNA TGTGCCAGCGGGAGACCGAACACCGGGGAGCTGTTTTTT.

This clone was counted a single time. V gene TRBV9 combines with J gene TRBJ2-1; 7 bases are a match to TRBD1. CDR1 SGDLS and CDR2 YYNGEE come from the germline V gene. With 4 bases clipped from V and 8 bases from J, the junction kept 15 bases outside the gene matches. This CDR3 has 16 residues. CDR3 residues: CASSTRGGWESDEQFF. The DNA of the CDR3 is TGTGCCAGCAGCACCCGAGGGGGCTGGGAAAGCGATGAGCAGTTCTTC.

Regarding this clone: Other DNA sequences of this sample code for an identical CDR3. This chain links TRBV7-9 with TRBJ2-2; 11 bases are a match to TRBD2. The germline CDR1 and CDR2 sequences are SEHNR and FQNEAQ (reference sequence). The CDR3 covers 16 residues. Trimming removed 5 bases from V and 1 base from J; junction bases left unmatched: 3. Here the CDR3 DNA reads TGTGCCAGCAGCCCGACTAGCGGGGTGAACACCGGGGAGCTGTTTTTT. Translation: CASSPTSGVNTGELFF.

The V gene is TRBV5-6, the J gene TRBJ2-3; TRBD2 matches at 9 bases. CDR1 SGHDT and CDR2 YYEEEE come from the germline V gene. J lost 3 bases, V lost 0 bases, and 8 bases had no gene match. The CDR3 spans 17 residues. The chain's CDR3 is CASSLGRSGSFTDTQYF. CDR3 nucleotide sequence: TGTGCCAGCAGCTTGGGCCGTAGCGGGAGTTTTACAGATACGCAGTATTTT.